The rows below give T cell receptor beta chains drawn from one sample of a study of cytomegalovirus exposure and HLA in healthy donors. Clones were read by immunoSEQ multiplex PCR, and TCRdb kept only the in-frame ones, dropping some. Of approximately 110,000 clones listed, around 78% are singletons. Sequencing was carried out using PBMCs. The receptors come from a man in his sixties in good health and CMV-seropositive. CDR3s include the opening cysteine and the closing phenylalanine or tryptophan. Each record gives: J gene, D gene, V gene, clone size, CDR3 DNA, CDR3 protein. A D gene is named only where the DNA matches it firmly. Size is stated for part of the rows, as once, few or many counts, or as a class when the clone is expanded.

j_gene: TRBJ2-5
d_gene: TRBD2
v_gene: TRBV9
abundance: .
CDR3nt: TGTGCCAGCAGCGCCAGACTAGCGGGGTTCCAAGAGACCCAGTACTTC
CDR3aa: CASSARLAGFQETQYF

j_gene: TRBJ1-3
d_gene: .
v_gene: TRBV6-6
abundance: few
CDR3nt: TGTGCCAGCAGAACCACGGGGGTTGGAAACACCATATATTTT
CDR3aa: CASRTTGVGNTIYF

j_gene: TRBJ1-2
d_gene: .
v_gene: TRBV4-2
abundance: .
CDR3nt: TGTGCCAGCAGCCAAGATGTGTACAGCTATGGCTACACCTTC
CDR3aa: CASSQDVYSYGYTF

j_gene: TRBJ2-7
d_gene: .
v_gene: TRBV5-1
abundance: .
CDR3nt: TGCGCCAGCAGCCACCCCGGCAGGGGGGTCTCCTACGAGCAGTACTTC
CDR3aa: CASSHPGRGVSYEQYF

j_gene: TRBJ2-3
d_gene: TRBD2
v_gene: TRBV28
abundance: .
CDR3nt: TGTGCCAGCAGTTCTAGCGGGAGGAGCACAGATACGCAGTATTTT
CDR3aa: CASSSSGRSTDTQYF

j_gene: TRBJ1-2
d_gene: .
v_gene: TRBV5-6
abundance: .
CDR3nt: TGTGCCAGCACCCTGGGGGGGGATTGGTATGGCTACACCTTC
CDR3aa: CASTLGGDWYGYTF

j_gene: TRBJ1-4
d_gene: .
v_gene: TRBV30
abundance: .
CDR3nt: TGTGCCTGGAGTATCGGCGGATCGCATGAAAAACTGTTTTTT
CDR3aa: CAWSIGGSHEKLFF

j_gene: TRBJ2-3
d_gene: .
v_gene: TRBV11-2
abundance: few
CDR3nt: TGTGCCAGCAGCCAGGGGGAGGCAACAGATACGCAGTATTTT
CDR3aa: CASSQGEATDTQYF

j_gene: TRBJ2-5
d_gene: TRBD1
v_gene: TRBV28
abundance: .
CDR3nt: TGTGCCGGCAGCGGGACAGGGGCGACCCAGTACTTC
CDR3aa: CAGSGTGATQYF

j_gene: TRBJ1-5
d_gene: TRBD1
v_gene: TRBV2
abundance: few
CDR3nt: TGTGCCAGCAGTCCCAGGACAGGGGTCGGTCAGCCCCAGCATTTT
CDR3aa: CASSPRTGVGQPQHF

j_gene: TRBJ2-2
d_gene: .
v_gene: TRBV5-1
abundance: .
CDR3nt: TGCGCCAGCAGCTTGATTGCGGGGCGAACCGGGGAGCTGTTTTTT
CDR3aa: CASSLIAGRTGELFF

j_gene: TRBJ2-1
d_gene: TRBD1
v_gene: TRBV25-1
abundance: .
CDR3nt: TGTGCCAGCAGTGAACCCGGGACAGGGAATGCCTATGGGCAGTTCTTC
CDR3aa: CASSEPGTGNAYGQFF

j_gene: TRBJ1-1
d_gene: .
v_gene: TRBV9
abundance: .
CDR3nt: TGTGCCAGCAGCGTAGTCGGGGAACTGAACACTGAAGCTTTCTTT
CDR3aa: CASSVVGELNTEAFF

j_gene: TRBJ1-4
d_gene: .
v_gene: TRBV7-9
abundance: .
CDR3nt: TGTGCCGGGAAACAGGATCTTAATGAAAAACTGTTTTTT
CDR3aa: CAGKQDLNEKLFF

j_gene: TRBJ2-7
d_gene: .
v_gene: TRBV28
abundance: once
CDR3nt: TGTGCCAGCAGTTCTCCGGGACAAGGGGCAAAGCAGTACTTC
CDR3aa: CASSSPGQGAKQYF

j_gene: TRBJ2-7
d_gene: TRBD1
v_gene: TRBV19
abundance: .
CDR3nt: TGTGCCAGTAGGCTAACAGGGGTCTCCTACGAGCAGTACTTC
CDR3aa: CASRLTGVSYEQYF

j_gene: TRBJ1-2
d_gene: .
v_gene: TRBV4-1
abundance: few
CDR3nt: TGCGCCAGCAGCCAAGATCGAGACTATGGCTACACCTTC
CDR3aa: CASSQDRDYGYTF

j_gene: TRBJ2-3
d_gene: TRBD2
v_gene: TRBV9
abundance: .
CDR3nt: TGTGCCAGCGGAAATAGCGGGGGGGCCAGGGATACGCAGTATTTT
CDR3aa: CASGNSGGARDTQYF

j_gene: TRBJ1-1
d_gene: TRBD1
v_gene: TRBV6-5
abundance: .
CDR3nt: TGTGCCAGCAGGTCCGGGACAGAGAACACTGAAGCTTTCTTT
CDR3aa: CASRSGTENTEAFF

j_gene: TRBJ2-3
d_gene: TRBD2
v_gene: TRBV4-2
abundance: .
CDR3nt: TGTGCCAGCAGCCATGGACAGCGGGGGGTTGGAGATACGCAGTATTTT
CDR3aa: CASSHGQRGVGDTQYF

j_gene: TRBJ1-1
d_gene: .
v_gene: TRBV19
abundance: many
CDR3nt: TGTGCCAGTAGTACTTACACTGAAGCTTTCTTT
CDR3aa: CASSTYTEAFF

j_gene: TRBJ1-1
d_gene: TRBD1
v_gene: TRBV29-1
abundance: .
CDR3nt: TGCAGCGTGCACCAAGGACAGGGAGGGACTGAAGCTTTCTTT
CDR3aa: CSVHQGQGGTEAFF

j_gene: TRBJ2-3
d_gene: .
v_gene: TRBV5-1
abundance: .
CDR3nt: TGCGCCAGCAGCCGGGGGTTCACAGATACGCAGTATTTT
CDR3aa: CASSRGFTDTQYF

j_gene: TRBJ2-1
d_gene: TRBD2
v_gene: TRBV7-9
abundance: medium-sized
CDR3nt: TGTGCCAGCGGTCCTAGCGGTCTGCACAATGAGCAGTTCTTC
CDR3aa: CASGPSGLHNEQFF

j_gene: TRBJ1-1
d_gene: .
v_gene: TRBV6-1
abundance: .
CDR3nt: TGTGCCAGCAGTGACCGACAGGTGGTCCAGAACACTGAAGCTTTCTTT
CDR3aa: CASSDRQVVQNTEAFF

j_gene: TRBJ2-6
d_gene: .
v_gene: TRBV6-6
abundance: few
CDR3nt: TGTGCCAGCACCCAATCTGGGGCCAACGTCCTGACTTTC
CDR3aa: CASTQSGANVLTF

j_gene: TRBJ2-5
d_gene: TRBD2
v_gene: TRBV30
abundance: .
CDR3nt: TGTGCCTGGAGTTTCGGACTAGCGGGGGGGCAAGAGACCCAGTACTTC
CDR3aa: CAWSFGLAGGQETQYF

j_gene: TRBJ2-7
d_gene: .
v_gene: TRBV30
abundance: .
CDR3nt: TGTGCCTGGAGTCAGGGGGGCGAGCAGTACTTC
CDR3aa: CAWSQGGEQYF

j_gene: TRBJ2-7
d_gene: .
v_gene: TRBV5-1
abundance: .
CDR3nt: TGCGCCAGCAGCTTGTTTCAGGGTTTCTACGAGCAGTACTTC
CDR3aa: CASSLFQGFYEQYF

j_gene: TRBJ1-2
d_gene: TRBD1
v_gene: TRBV5-6
abundance: .
CDR3nt: TGTGCCAGCAGCCCGTCAGGGGGCGCGAGTAACGGCTACACCTTC
CDR3aa: CASSPSGGASNGYTF

j_gene: TRBJ1-1
d_gene: .
v_gene: TRBV7-3
abundance: .
CDR3nt: TGTGCCAGCAGCGACTATCTGGGCGGTTGGGTCGGGAAGAACACTGAAGCTTTCTTT
CDR3aa: CASSDYLGGWVGKNTEAFF

j_gene: TRBJ2-1
d_gene: TRBD1
v_gene: TRBV6-1
abundance: .
CDR3nt: TGTGCCAGCAGTGAAGTGGGCAGGGGGAACAATGAGCAGTTCTTC
CDR3aa: CASSEVGRGNNEQFF

j_gene: TRBJ1-4
d_gene: .
v_gene: TRBV9
abundance: .
CDR3nt: TGTGCCAGCAGCGTAGGGATAAACGGGAATGAAAAACTGTTTTTT
CDR3aa: CASSVGINGNEKLFF

j_gene: TRBJ2-1
d_gene: TRBD1
v_gene: TRBV5-1
abundance: .
CDR3nt: TGCGCCAGCAGCACGTACAGGGGACCAGGCAATGAGCAGTTCTTC
CDR3aa: CASSTYRGPGNEQFF

j_gene: TRBJ1-4
d_gene: .
v_gene: TRBV5-1
abundance: .
CDR3nt: TGCGCCAGCAGCTTTGGGGCCGGTGAAGTCAATGAAAAACTGTTTTTT
CDR3aa: CASSFGAGEVNEKLFF

j_gene: TRBJ1-1
d_gene: .
v_gene: TRBV19
abundance: few
CDR3nt: TGTGCCAGTAGTCAGGGAGGTCACAACACTGAAGCTTTCTTT
CDR3aa: CASSQGGHNTEAFF

j_gene: TRBJ1-1
d_gene: .
v_gene: TRBV28
abundance: .
CDR3nt: TGTGCCAGCAGTTCCCCGGGTGGGAACACTGAAGCTTTCTTT
CDR3aa: CASSSPGGNTEAFF

j_gene: TRBJ1-3
d_gene: .
v_gene: TRBV15
abundance: once
CDR3nt: TGTGCCACCAGCAGAGATGCAGGGGTTGGAAACACCATATATTTT
CDR3aa: CATSRDAGVGNTIYF